The TCR beta chain under discussion was sequenced for a study of cytomegalovirus exposure and HLA in healthy donors. As for the study in general: Unique TCRs from HLA-typed donors, 85 million to 100 million of them, were held in an early data release.

The donors were healthy bone marrow donors. Germline CDR1 and CDR2: KGHSH and LQKENI. The ends were cut back, 8 bases at V and 0 bases at J, with 14 bases in the middle. The CDR3 is made up of 15 amino acids. Amplification used 60 Vbeta primers and 13 Jbeta primers. Some clones are missing from TCRdb's copy, which holds only in-frame ones; the method was immunoSEQ multiplex PCR. This sample has about 150,000 clones; over 75% occur once, and the top ten carry 1%. Sequenced: PBMCs. This chain uses TRBV18 with TRBJ1-3; D might be TRBD1 (6 bases). The origin of this receptor is a woman in her fifties or sixties in good health and CMV-seropositive. The CDR3 loop reads CASTQTGNSGNTIYF. CDR3 DNA sequence: TGTGCCAGCACACAAACAGGGAACTCTGGAAACACCATATATTTT.